These 5 T cell receptor beta chains were sequenced from one sample in a study of shared clonotypes between healthy human individuals. Method: immunoSEQ multiplex PCR; TCRdb's copy keeps in-frame clones and lacks some. The top ten clones hold 8.5% to 12% of a sample with hundreds of thousands of clones, around 67% of them seen once. Sequenced sample: memory CD4+ T cells sorted from blood. As for subset: CD45RA-negative fraction. Source of these receptors: a man aged 25-40 years in good health.

A note on this clone: The sample has other DNA sequences that encode this CDR3 too. The chain joins TRBV18 to TRBJ2-2; D is unresolved. The CDR3 extends over 14 amino acids. V lost 0 bases to trimming and J lost 3 bases, with 5 bases between them. Germline values: CDR1 KGHSH, CDR2 LQKENI. CDR3 coding DNA: TGTGCCAGCTCACCACCGGTGGACACCGGGGAGCTGTTTTTT. It translates to CASSPPVDTGELFF.

The chain employs TRBV7-8 and TRBJ2-7; perhaps TRBD1 as D (5 bases). Trimming cost V 3 bases and J 7 bases, with 10 bases left between them. The CDR3 is 12 residues long. Germline V gene data show CDR1 as SGHVS and CDR2 as FQNEAQ. CDR3 bases: TGTGCCAGCAGCTTCACAAAGGGGGAGCAGTACTTC. It is translated as CASSFTKGEQYF.

The chain couples TRBV6-1 to TRBJ2-7, with D perhaps matching TRBD2 (5 bases). Per the germline V gene, CDR1 is MNHNS and CDR2 is SASEGT. V was shortened by 6 bases and J by 2 bases, with 11 bases between the two germline ends. This CDR3 region has 13 residues. The CDR3 DNA is TGTGCCAGCAGGCCGCGGGCGGCCTACGAGCAGTACTTC. Translation gives CASRPRAAYEQYF.

This clone came up many times. This chain joins TRBV6-1 and TRBJ2-1; 10 bases agree with TRBD2. The CDR3 totals 14 residues. Germline CDR1 reads MNHNS; CDR2 reads SASEGT. With V trimmed by 9 bases and J by 6 bases, 8 bases remained unmatched. The CDR3 nucleotides are TGTGCCAGTTCAGCGGGAGGGCCTCTCAATGAGCAGTTCTTC. It encodes CASSAGGPLNEQFF.

The chain is built from TRBV7-7 and TRBJ2-5; 11 bases agree with TRBD2. Germline assignment: CDR1 SSHAT and CDR2 FNYEAQ (reference sequence). The CDR3 length is 16 residues. J lost 1 base, V lost 5 bases, and 6 bases had no gene match. The CDR3 reads CASSRTSGRGQETQYF. In DNA form, the CDR3 reads TGTGCCAGCAGCCGGACTAGCGGGCGGGGCCAAGAGACCCAGTACTTC.